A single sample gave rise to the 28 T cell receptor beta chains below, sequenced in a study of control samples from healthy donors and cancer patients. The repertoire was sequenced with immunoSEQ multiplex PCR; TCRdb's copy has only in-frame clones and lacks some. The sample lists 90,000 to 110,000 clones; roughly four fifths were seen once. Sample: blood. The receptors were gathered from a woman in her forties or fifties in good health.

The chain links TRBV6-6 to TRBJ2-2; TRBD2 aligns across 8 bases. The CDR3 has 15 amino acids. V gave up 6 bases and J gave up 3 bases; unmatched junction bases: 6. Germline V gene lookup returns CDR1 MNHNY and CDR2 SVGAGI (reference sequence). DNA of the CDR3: TGTGCCAGCAGCCGGGGGCGGGGGGACACCGGGGAGCTGTTTTTT. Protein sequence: CASSRGRGDTGELFF.

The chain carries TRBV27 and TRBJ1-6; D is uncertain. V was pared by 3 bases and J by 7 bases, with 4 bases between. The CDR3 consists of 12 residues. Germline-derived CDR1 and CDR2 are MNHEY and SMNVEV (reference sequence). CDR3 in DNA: TGTGCCAGCAGTTTTCAGAATTCACCCCTCCACTTT. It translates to CASSFQNSPLHF.

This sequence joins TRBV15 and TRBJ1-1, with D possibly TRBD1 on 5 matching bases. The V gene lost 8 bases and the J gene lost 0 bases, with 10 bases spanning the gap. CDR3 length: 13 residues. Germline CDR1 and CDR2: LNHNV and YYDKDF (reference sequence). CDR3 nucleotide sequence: TGTGCCACCCTGGGGCTTATGAACACTGAAGCTTTCTTT. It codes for CATLGLMNTEAFF. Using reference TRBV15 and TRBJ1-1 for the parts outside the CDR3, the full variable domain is DAMVIQNPRYQVTQFGKPVTLSCSQTLNHNVMYWYQQKSSQAPKLLFHYYDKDFNNEADTPDNFQSRRPNTSFCFLDIRSPGLGDTAMYLCATLGLMNTEAFFGQGTRLTVV.

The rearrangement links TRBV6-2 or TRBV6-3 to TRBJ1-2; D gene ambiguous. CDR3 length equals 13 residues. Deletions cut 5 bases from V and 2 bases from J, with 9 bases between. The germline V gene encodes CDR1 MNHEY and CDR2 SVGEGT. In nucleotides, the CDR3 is TGTGCCAGCAGTCTGGACGGAAACTATGGCTACACCTTC. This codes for CASSLDGNYGYTF.

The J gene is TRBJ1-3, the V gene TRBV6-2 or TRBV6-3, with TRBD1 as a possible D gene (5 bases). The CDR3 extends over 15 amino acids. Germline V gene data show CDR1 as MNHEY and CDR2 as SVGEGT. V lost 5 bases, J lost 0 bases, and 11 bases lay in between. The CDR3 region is CASSKTAISGNTIYF. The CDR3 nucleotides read TGTGCCAGCAGTAAGACAGCGATCTCTGGAAACACCATATATTTT.

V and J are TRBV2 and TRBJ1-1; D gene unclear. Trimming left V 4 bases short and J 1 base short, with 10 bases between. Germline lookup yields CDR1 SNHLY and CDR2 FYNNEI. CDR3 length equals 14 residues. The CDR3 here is CASSVRTANTEAFF. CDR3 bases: TGTGCCAGCAGTGTTCGGACCGCGAACACTGAAGCTTTCTTT.

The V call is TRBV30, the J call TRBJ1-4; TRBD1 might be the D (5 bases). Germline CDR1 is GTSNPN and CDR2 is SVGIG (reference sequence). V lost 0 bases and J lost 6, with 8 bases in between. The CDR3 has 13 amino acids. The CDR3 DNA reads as TGTGCCTGGAGTGTACGGGGGTATGAAAAACTGTTTTTT. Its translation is CAWSVRGYEKLFF.

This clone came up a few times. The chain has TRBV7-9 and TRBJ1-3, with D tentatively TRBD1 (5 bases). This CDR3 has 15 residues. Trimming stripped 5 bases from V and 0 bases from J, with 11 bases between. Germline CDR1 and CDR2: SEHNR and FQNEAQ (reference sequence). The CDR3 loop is CASSLGQGSGNTIYF. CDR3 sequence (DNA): TGTGCCAGCAGCCTGGGGCAGGGCTCTGGAAACACCATATATTTT.

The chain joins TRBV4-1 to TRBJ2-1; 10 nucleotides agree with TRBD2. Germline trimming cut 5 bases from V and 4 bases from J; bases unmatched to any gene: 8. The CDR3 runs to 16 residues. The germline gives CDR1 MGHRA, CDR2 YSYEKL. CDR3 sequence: CASSWLAGGTYNEQFF. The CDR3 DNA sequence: TGCGCCAGCAGCTGGTTAGCGGGAGGTACGTACAATGAGCAGTTCTTC.

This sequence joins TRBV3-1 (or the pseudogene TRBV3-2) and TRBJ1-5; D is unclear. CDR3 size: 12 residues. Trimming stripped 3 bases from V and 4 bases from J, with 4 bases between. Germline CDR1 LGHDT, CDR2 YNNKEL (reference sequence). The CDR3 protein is CASSQLNQPQHF. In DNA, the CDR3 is TGTGCCAGCAGCCAGCTGAATCAGCCCCAGCATTTT.

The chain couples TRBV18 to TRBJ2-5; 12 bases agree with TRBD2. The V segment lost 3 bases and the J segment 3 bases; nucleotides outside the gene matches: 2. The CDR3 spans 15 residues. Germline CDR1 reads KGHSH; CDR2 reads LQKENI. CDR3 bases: TGTGCCAGCTCACCTAGACTAGCGGGAGAAGAGACCCAGTACTTC. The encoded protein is CASSPRLAGEETQYF.

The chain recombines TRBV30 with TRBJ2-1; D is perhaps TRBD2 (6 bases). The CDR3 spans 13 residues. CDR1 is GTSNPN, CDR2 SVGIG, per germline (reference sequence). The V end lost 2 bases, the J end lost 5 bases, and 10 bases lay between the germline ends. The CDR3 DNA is TGTGCCTGGAGTAAGTTAGCGGACAATGAGCAGTTCTTC. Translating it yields CAWSKLADNEQFF. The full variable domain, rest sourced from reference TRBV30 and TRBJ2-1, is SQTIHQWPATLVQPVGSPLSLECTVEGTSNPNLYWYRQAAGRGLQLLFYSVGIGQISSEVPQNLSASRPQDRQFILSSKKLLLSDSGFYLCAWSKLADNEQFFGPGTRLTVL.

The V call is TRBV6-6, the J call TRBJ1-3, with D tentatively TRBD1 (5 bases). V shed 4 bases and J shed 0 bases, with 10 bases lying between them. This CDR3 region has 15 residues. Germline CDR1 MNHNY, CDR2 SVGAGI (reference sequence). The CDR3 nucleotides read TGTGCCAGCAGTTTCGACAGTGTCTCTGGAAACACCATATATTTT. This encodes CASSFDSVSGNTIYF.

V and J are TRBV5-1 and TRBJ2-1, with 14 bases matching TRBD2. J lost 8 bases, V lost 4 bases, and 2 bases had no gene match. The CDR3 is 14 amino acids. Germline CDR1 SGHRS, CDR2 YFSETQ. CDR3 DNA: TGCGCCAGCAGCGGGACTAGCGGGAGTTATGAGCAGTTCTTC. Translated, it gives CASSGTSGSYEQFF.

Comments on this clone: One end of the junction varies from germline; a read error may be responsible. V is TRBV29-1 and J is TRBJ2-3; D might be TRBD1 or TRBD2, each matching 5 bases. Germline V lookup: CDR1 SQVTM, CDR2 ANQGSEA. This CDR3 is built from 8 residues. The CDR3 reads CSIDGTIF. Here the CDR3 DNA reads TGCAGTATAGATGGGACCATTTTT.

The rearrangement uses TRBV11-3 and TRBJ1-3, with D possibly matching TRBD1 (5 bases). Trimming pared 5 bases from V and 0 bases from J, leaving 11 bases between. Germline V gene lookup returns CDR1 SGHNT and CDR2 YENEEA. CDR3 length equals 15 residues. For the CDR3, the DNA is TGTGCCAGCAGCCAGATTGGGGCCTCTGGAAACACCATATATTTT. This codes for CASSQIGASGNTIYF.

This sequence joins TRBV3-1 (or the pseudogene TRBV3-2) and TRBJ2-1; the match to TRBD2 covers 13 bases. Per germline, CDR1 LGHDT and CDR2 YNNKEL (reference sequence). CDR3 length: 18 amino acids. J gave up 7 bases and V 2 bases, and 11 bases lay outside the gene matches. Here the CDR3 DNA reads TGTGCCAGCAGCCAACCCGGACTAGCGGGGGACTTGAGAAATGAGCAGTTCTTC. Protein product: CASSQPGLAGDLRNEQFF.

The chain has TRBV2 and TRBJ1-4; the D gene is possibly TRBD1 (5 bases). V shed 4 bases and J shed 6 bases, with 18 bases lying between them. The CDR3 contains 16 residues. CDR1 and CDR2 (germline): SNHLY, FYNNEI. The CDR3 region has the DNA TGTGCCAGCAGTGGGGCCCGGGATGGGGGATATGAAAAACTGTTTTTT. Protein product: CASSGARDGGYEKLFF.

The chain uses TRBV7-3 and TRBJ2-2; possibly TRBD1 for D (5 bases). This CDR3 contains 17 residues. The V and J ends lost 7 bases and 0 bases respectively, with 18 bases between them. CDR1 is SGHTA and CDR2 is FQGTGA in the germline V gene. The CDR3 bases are TGTGCCAGCAACCTATGCCGAAGGGGTTCGAACACCGGGGAGCTGTTTTTT. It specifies CASNLCRRGSNTGELFF.

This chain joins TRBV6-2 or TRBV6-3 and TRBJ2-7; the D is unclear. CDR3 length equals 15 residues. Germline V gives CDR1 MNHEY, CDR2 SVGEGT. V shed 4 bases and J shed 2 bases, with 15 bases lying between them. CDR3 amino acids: CASSFAPSQPYEQYF. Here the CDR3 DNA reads TGTGCCAGCAGTTTCGCCCCCAGCCAGCCCTACGAGCAGTACTTC.

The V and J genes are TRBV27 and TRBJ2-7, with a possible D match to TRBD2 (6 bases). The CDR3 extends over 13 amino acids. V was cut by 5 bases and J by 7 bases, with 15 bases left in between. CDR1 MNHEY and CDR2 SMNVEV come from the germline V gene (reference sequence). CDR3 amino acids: CASSGRYAGEQYF. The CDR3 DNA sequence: TGTGCCAGCAGTGGGCGTTACGCGGGGGAGCAGTACTTC.

CDR3 amino acids: CASRGDSYTGELFF. CDR3 bases: TGTGCCAGCAGAGGGGACAGCTACACCGGGGAGCTGTTTTTT. V usage is TRBV2 and J usage is TRBJ2-2; TRBD1 matches 7 bases. J was trimmed by 3 bases and V by 6 bases; bases with no gene match: 4. Per germline, CDR1 SNHLY and CDR2 FYNNEI. The CDR3 length is 14 residues.

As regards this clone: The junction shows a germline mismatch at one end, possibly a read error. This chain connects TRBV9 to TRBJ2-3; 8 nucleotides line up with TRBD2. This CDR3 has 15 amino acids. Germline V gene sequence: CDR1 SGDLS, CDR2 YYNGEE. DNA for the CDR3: TGTGCCCGCAGCGCCGGGGGGGGCCCGACAGATACGCAGTATTTT. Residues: CARSAGGGPTDTQYF.

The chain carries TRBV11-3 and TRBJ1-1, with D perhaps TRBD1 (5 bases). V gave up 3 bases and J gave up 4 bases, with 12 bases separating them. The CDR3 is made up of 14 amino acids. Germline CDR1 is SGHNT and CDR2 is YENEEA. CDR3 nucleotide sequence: TGTGCCAGCAGCTTGGGGGACGTAGGCACTGAAGCTTTCTTT. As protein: CASSLGDVGTEAFF.

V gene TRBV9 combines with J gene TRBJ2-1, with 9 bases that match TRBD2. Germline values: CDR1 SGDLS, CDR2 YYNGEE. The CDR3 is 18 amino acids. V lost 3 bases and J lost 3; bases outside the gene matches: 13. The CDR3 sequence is CASSELVSGLAFYNEQFF. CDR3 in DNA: TGTGCCAGCAGCGAATTGGTCTCAGGACTAGCGTTCTACAATGAGCAGTTCTTC.

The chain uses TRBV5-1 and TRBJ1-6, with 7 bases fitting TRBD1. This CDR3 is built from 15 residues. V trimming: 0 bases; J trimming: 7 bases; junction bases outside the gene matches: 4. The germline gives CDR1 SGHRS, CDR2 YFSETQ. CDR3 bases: TGCGCCAGCAGCTTGGATGACAGGGTAAATTCACCCCTCCACTTT. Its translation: CASSLDDRVNSPLHF.

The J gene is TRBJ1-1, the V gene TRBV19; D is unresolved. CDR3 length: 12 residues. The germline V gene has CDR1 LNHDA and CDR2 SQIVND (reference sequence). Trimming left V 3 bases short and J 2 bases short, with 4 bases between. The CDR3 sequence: CASSIYNTEAFF. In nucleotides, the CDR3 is TGTGCCAGTAGTATCTATAACACTGAAGCTTTCTTT. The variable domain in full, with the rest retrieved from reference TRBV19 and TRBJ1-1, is DGGITQSPKYLFRKEGQNVTLSCEQNLNHDAMYWYRQDPGQGLRLIYYSQIVNDFQKGDIAEGYSVSREKKESFPLTVTSAQKNPTAFYLCASSIYNTEAFFGQGTRLTVV.

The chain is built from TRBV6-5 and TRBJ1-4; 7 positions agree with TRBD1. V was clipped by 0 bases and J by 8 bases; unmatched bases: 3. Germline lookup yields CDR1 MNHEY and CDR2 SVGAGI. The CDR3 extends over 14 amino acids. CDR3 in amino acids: CASSYSQTGEKLFF. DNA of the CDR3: TGTGCCAGCAGTTACTCCCAGACAGGGGAAAAACTGTTTTTT.